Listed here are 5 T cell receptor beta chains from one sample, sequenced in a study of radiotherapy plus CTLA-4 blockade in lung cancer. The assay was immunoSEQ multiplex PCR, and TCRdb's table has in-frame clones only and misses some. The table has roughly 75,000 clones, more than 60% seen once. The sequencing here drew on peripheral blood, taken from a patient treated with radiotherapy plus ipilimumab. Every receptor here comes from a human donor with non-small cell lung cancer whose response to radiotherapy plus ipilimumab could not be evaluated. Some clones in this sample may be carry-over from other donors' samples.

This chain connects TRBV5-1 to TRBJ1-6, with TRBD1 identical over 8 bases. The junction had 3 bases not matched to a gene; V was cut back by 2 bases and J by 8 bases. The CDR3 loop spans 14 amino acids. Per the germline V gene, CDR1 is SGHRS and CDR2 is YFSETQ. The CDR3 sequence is CASSLQGGDSPLHF. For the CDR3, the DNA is TGCGCCAGCAGCTTACAGGGGGGGGATTCACCCCTCCACTTT. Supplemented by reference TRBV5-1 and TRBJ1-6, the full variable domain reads KAGVTQTPRYLIKTRGQQVTLSCSPISGHRSVSWYQQTPGQGLQFLFEYFSETQRNKGNFPGRFSGRQFSNSRSEMNVSTLELGDSALYLCASSLQGGDSPLHFGNGTRLTVT.

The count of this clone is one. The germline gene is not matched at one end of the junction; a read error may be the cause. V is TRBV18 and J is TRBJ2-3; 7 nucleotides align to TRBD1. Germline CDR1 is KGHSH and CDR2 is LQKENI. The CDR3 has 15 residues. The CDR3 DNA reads TGTGCCAGCCCACCAATAGGACAGGCCACAGATACGCAGTATTTT. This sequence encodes CASPPIGQATDTQYF.

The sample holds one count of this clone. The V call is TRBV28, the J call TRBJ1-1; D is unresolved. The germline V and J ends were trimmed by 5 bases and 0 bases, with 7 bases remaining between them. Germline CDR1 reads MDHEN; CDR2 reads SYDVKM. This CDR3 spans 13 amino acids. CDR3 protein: CASSGQLNTEAFF. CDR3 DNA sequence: TGTGCCAGCAGTGGGCAGTTGAACACTGAAGCTTTCTTT.

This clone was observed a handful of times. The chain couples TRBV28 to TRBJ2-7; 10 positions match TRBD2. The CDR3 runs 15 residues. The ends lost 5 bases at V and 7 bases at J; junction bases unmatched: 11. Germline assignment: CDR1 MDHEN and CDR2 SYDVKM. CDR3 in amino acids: CASSRIAGGSREQYF. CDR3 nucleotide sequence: TGTGCCAGCAGTAGGATAGCGGGGGGTTCCCGGGAGCAGTACTTC.

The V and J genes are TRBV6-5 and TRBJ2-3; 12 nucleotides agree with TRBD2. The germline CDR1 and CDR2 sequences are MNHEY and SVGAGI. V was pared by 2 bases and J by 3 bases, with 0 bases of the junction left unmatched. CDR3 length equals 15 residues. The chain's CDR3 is CASSYLAGGTDTQYF. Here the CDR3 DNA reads TGTGCCAGCAGTTACCTAGCGGGGGGGACAGATACGCAGTATTTT.